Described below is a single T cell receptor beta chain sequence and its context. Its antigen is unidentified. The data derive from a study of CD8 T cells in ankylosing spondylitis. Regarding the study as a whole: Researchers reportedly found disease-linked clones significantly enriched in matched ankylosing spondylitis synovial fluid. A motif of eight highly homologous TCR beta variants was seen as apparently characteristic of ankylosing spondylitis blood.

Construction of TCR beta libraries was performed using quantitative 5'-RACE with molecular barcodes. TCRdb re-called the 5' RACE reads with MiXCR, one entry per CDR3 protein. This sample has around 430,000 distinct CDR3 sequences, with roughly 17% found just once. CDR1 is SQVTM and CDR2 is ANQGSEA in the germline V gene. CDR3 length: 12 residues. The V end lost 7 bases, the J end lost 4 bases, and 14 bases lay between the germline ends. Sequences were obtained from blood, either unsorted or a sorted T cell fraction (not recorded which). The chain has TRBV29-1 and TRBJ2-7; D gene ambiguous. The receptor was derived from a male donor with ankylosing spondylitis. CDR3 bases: TGCAGCGCGTCGGGTCGAGGATACGAGCAGTACTTC. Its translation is CSASGRGYEQYF.